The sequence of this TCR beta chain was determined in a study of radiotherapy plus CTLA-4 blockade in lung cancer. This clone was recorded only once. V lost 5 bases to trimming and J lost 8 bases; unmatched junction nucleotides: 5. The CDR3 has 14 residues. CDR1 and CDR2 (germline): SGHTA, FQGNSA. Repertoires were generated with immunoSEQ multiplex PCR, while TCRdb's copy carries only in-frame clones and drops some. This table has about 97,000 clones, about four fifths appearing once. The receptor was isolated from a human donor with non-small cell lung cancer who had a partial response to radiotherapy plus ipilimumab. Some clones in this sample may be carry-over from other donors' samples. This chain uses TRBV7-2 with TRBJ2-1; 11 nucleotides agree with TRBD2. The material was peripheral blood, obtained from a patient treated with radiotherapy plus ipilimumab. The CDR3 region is CASSRLAGNYEQFF. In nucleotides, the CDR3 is TGTGCCAGCAGCCGACTAGCGGGAAACTATGAGCAGTTCTTC.